What follows is one T cell receptor beta chain and its context. The antigen this receptor binds is unknown. The record has no base qualities; no much larger clone is one base away. Libraries were constructed by 5' RACE. Instrument used: Illumina HiSeq 2500. A second PCR of about 6 to 12 cycles was performed with a sample-barcoded 5' primer and a J-beta primer mix. Each TCR beta cDNA molecule received a unique molecular identifier from a template-switch 5' adaptor carrying 12 random nucleotides. Each sample yielded at least 2.5 million CDR3-containing paired-end reads. The Mint cDNA synthesis kit, primed by a TRBC-specific oligonucleotide, was used to synthesize first-strand cDNA from all RNA. Following uracil-DNA glycosylase treatment, a first 18-cycle PCR with universal primers M1SS and BC2_uni_R was performed on all cDNA. As for the authors' bioinformatics: For normalization, 1 million high-quality reads, each with a distinct molecular identifier, were randomly selected from each sample. Reads with shared molecular identifiers were discarded instead of being binned into consensus sequences. MiTCR, set to a Q25 quality threshold and the strictest error-elimination algorithm, was used for CDR3 identification, clonotype clustering and error correction. A nonparametric unseen species model with Euler transformation was used to estimate a lower bound on total TCR beta diversity. TCRdb redid the processing of the public reads, applying fastp at Q25 and MiXCR, and retained in-frame beta chains. Each CDR3 protein appears once, grouped with its most common genes and DNA. These V and J calls derive from TCRdb rather than the authors' analysis. This sample lists about 570,000 distinct CDR3 sequences; 25% to 30% were detected once. Roughly 20% of the sample rests with the top ten.

This specimen belongs to a study of blood T cells in healthy people across ages (dated by TCRdb to between 2014 and 2016). With regard to the full study: In model experiments, roughly one uniquely barcoded TCR beta cDNA molecule per two T cells was captured by template switching. Using deep sequencing normalized with unique cDNA molecular identifiers, the study measured how TCR beta repertoire diversity changes with age. The donors were divided into four age groups: young (average about 15 years), middle-aged (almost 40), aged (approximately 62) and long-lived (around 87). To avoid experimental bias, donors of different ages were spread randomly across the sequencing lanes. Two additional independent replicas of 1 million unique cDNA reads from the same blood draw were analyzed for two donors (one aged 18 to 30 and one aged 80 or older).

The V and J ends are trimmed by 1 base and 6 bases, leaving 8 bases between them. For CDR1 and CDR2, the germline V gene lists SGHRS and YFSETQ. Spanning cysteine to phenylalanine, the CDR3 consists of 13 amino acids. The read is trimmed to its CDR3 DNA, 39 bases read in frame from base 1. Systemically healthy Caucasian individuals from Russia, 39 in total and aged about 6 to 100 years, were included as donors. About 10 milliliters of peripheral blood were drawn from each donor into EDTA-treated Vacutainer tubes. PBMCs were isolated by Ficoll-Paque density-gradient centrifugation, with at least 7 million obtained per sample. Total RNA, at least 5 micrograms per sample, was extracted from PBMCs with Trizol reagent. The percentages of naive CD45RAhigh/CD27high T cells were determined by flow cytometry on a PBMC aliquot from every donor. The study at large found these results: Compared with the aged group, the long-lived group had more naive CD4+ T cells, fewer expanded clones and increased TCR diversity, a pattern suggesting age selection. Because donor CMV infection status was unknown, age-related changes in expanded clonotypes were potentially confounded. Bulk unsorted PBMC profiling prevented conclusive comparison of naive and antigen-experienced compartments. Observed TCR beta diversity correlated strongly with the percentage of naive T cells measured by flow cytometry. As age increased, observed TCR beta diversity per million T cells dropped in a roughly linear way, and a significant reduction was already evident by age about 40. Estimates of total diversity based on one million sequenced T cells were regarded as lower bounds and as underestimates.

The sample was blood. The chain was built from TRBV5-1 and TRBJ2-1, with the D gene uncertain. This receptor was identified in a woman between 65 and 79 years old in good health. CDR3 region: CASSLIRRNEQFF. The DNA is TGCGCCAGCAGCTTGATCCGCCGCAATGAGCAGTTCTTC. With the rest looked up from the reference TRBV5-1 and TRBJ2-1 genes rather than sequenced, the full variable domain is KAGVTQTPRYLIKTRGQQVTLSCSPISGHRSVSWYQQTPGQGLQFLFEYFSETQRNKGNFPGRFSGRQFSNSRSEMNVSTLELGDSALYLCASSLIRRNEQFFGPGTRLTVL.